The text below deals with one T cell receptor (beta chain). This clonotype has at least ten counts. Its antigen is unknown. The input lacks base qualities; no much larger clone sits a single base away. This sample is part of a study of T cell repertoires in cytomegalovirus infection (dated by TCRdb to the late 2010s). Describing the broader study: Donor HLA type was relevant to the analysis, because carriage of CMV infection together with the matching HLA type was indicated by public TCR beta signatures. The paper's findings and limits, for the study overall: Cumulative frequency of public TCR beta family members discriminated carriers of CMV infection plus the relevant HLA type in this cohort and an independent 352-donor cohort. In the ex vivo response, HLA-C-restricted CMV-specific TCR beta clonotypes were dominant, and in two of eight donors the single most frequent clonotype came from this HLA-C-restricted group.

Sequencing was performed on an Illumina HiSeq 1500. Clones were called with MiXCR by TCRdb after fastp trimmed the public reads at Q25, and only in-frame beta chains were retained. Each CDR3 protein gets just one entry, which takes the most common genes and DNA from the rows behind it. The sample table holds under 150,000 distinct CDR3 sequences, of which 7% to 9.5% were seen once. Around a tenth of the sample rests with the top ten. Based on the germline V gene (reference sequence), the CDR1 and CDR2 sequences are DFQATT and SNEGSKA. From the cysteine up to the phenylalanine, the CDR3 has a length of 16 residues. The DNA shown is the 48-base CDR3, in frame from base 1. After removal of 6 bases from V and 2 bases from J, the junction retains 12 bases not matched to a gene.

Sequencing was done on a sample of PBMCs. The clonotype was recovered from a human donor in good health (CMV status not recorded). Some clones in this sample may be carry-over from other donors' samples. The chain couples TRBV20-1 to TRBJ2-5, with TRBD2 identical over 10 junction bases. Here the CDR3 is given as CSAIGTSESLQETQYF. The DNA sequence is TGCAGTGCAATCGGGACTAGCGAATCTTTACAAGAGACCCAGTACTTC.